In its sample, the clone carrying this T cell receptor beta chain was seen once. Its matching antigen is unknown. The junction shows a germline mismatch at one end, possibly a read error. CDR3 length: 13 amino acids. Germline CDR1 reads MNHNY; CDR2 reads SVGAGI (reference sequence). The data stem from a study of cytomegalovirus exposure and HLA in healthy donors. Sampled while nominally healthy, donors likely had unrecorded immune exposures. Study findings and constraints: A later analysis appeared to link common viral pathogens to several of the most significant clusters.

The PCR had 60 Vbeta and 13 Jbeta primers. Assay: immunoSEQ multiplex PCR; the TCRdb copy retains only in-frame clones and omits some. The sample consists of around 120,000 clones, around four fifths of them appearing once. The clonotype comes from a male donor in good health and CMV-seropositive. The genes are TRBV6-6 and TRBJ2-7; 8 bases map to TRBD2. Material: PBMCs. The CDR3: CASSYNYLAGFGF. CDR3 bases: TGTGCCAGCAGTTACAACTATCTAGCGGGCTTTGGCTTC.